The TCR beta chain described here comes from a study of blood T cells in healthy people across ages. Study conclusions and caveats: Long-lived donors had more naive CD4+ cells and higher diversity than aged donors.

The second PCR ran about 6 to 11 cycles with a sample-barcoded 5' primer and J-beta primers. A template-switch adaptor containing 12 random nucleotides labeled each cDNA molecule. TCRdb fed the 5' RACE reads into MiXCR, producing one record per CDR3 protein. The table lists roughly 830,000 distinct CDR3 sequences, about 59% of them singletons. Germline assignment: CDR1 DFQATT and CDR2 SNEGSKA (reference sequence). The CDR3 has 14 amino acids. With V trimmed by 1 base and J by 4 bases, 2 bases remained unmatched. Note on this clonotype: Its antigen is as yet unknown.

This receptor was taken from a man aged 25-45 years in good health. The chain uses TRBV20-1 and TRBJ1-4; 8 nucleotides match TRBD1. Material for sequencing was blood. CDR3 in amino acids: CSARGGQVNEKLFF. The DNA for the CDR3 is TGCAGTGCTAGAGGGGGACAGGTTAATGAAAAACTGTTTTTT.